The 21 T cell receptor beta chains in this list originate from one sample, sequenced in a study of shared clonotypes between healthy human individuals. The assay was immunoSEQ multiplex PCR, and TCRdb's table has in-frame clones only and misses some. The table has about 610,000 clones, about 97% seen once. Sequenced: naive CD4+ T cells sorted from blood. Subset in this sample: CD45RA+ positively selected. The receptors stem from a young woman in good health.

The chain combines TRBV6-5 with TRBJ2-1, with D unclear. The V gene's germline CDR1 is MNHEY and CDR2 SVGAGI. The CDR3 consists of 15 residues. V shed 2 bases and J shed 0 bases, with 8 bases lying between them. CDR3 loop: CASSYRATSYNEQFF. The CDR3 DNA reads as TGTGCCAGCAGTTACCGGGCTACCTCCTACAATGAGCAGTTCTTC.

The J gene is TRBJ2-5, the V gene TRBV5-1; 10 bases are shared with TRBD2. The J call is doubtful: the DNA matches TRBJ2-7 better. Germline V CDR1 and CDR2: SGHRS, YFSETQ. The CDR3 contains 14 residues. Here the CDR3 reads CASSQSGRENEQYF. The CDR3 DNA reads as TGCGCCAGCAGCCAAAGCGGGAGGGAAAACGAGCAGTACTTC.

This clone is a singleton in its sample. V usage is TRBV5-1 and J usage is TRBJ2-2; TRBD2 matches 7 bases. Germline CDR1 is SGHRS and CDR2 is YFSETQ. This CDR3 comprises 14 residues. The V gene end was trimmed by 2 bases and the J gene end by 6 bases; junction bases not matched to a gene: 4. The CDR3 sequence is CASSFREVPGELFF. CDR3 nucleotide sequence: TGCGCCAGCAGCTTCCGGGAGGTCCCCGGGGAGCTGTTTTTT.

With respect to this clone: This CDR3 is also generated by other DNA sequences in the sample. The chain uses TRBV5-1 and TRBJ2-7; 11 bases are shared with TRBD2. With 4 bases clipped from V and 1 base from J, the junction kept 4 bases outside the gene matches. The CDR3 spans 15 residues. CDR1 and CDR2 (germline): SGHRS, YFSETQ. CDR3 DNA: TGCGCCAGCAGCCTGGTAGCGGGAGGGTCCTACGAGCAGTACTTC. Translating gives CASSLVAGGSYEQYF.

The chain carries TRBV18 and TRBJ1-5, with TRBD1 matching over 8 bases. CDR1 and CDR2 from the germline V gene are KGHSH and LQKENI. V shed 0 bases, J shed 0 bases, and the junction held 1 base outside the gene matches. This CDR3 is 16 amino acids long. The CDR3 protein is CASSPPGTGSNQPQHF. The CDR3 region has the DNA TGTGCCAGCTCACCACCGGGGACAGGTAGCAATCAGCCCCAGCATTTT.

The chain couples TRBV28 to TRBJ2-7; D possibly corresponds to TRBD1 (6 bases). Germline V gene data show CDR1 as MDHEN and CDR2 as SYDVKM. Trimming took 7 bases from V and 3 from J, leaving 19 bases between them. The CDR3 loop spans 15 amino acids. The CDR3 spells CASTPRGRRHYEQYF. The CDR3 bases are TGTGCCAGCACCCCGAGGGGGAGACGGCACTACGAGCAGTACTTC.

The gene calls are TRBV5-1 and TRBJ1-2; 8 nucleotides align to TRBD1. Trimming removed 3 bases from V and 4 bases from J; junction bases left unmatched: 5. Looked up from germline, CDR1 is SGHRS and CDR2 is YFSETQ. CDR3 length: 14 amino acids. The CDR3 DNA sequence: TGCGCCAGCAGCTGGACAGGGCAGAGCTATGGCTACACCTTC. Translation gives CASSWTGQSYGYTF.

The rearrangement uses TRBV10-2 and TRBJ1-2; D gene uncertain. This CDR3 is built from 13 residues. Germline CDR1 and CDR2: WSHSY and SAAADI. Trimming stripped 6 bases from V and 2 bases from J, with 10 bases between. The DNA of the CDR3 is TGCGCCAGCAGCGTAACAGTGAACTATGGCTACACCTTC. This translates into CASSVTVNYGYTF.

The chain has TRBV28 and TRBJ1-3; D might be TRBD1 (6 bases). This CDR3 contains 15 residues. The germline gives CDR1 MDHEN, CDR2 SYDVKM. V gave up 3 bases and J gave up 1 base, with 10 bases separating them. The CDR3, as DNA: TGTGCCAGCAGTTTGGGTGGGACATCTGGAAACACCATATATTTT. Translation gives CASSLGGTSGNTIYF.

V is TRBV2 and J is TRBJ2-2; 8 positions agree with TRBD1. The length of the CDR3 is 14 residues. CDR1 SNHLY and CDR2 FYNNEI come from the germline V gene. J was trimmed by 4 bases and V by 5 bases; bases with no gene match: 3. The CDR3 here is CASSPTGGTGELFF. The CDR3, as DNA: TGTGCCAGCAGTCCAACAGGGGGCACCGGGGAGCTGTTTTTT.

The chain links TRBV7-9 to TRBJ2-7; TRBD2 aligns across 8 bases. J lost 3 bases, V lost 2 bases, and 12 bases had no gene match. The CDR3 is 17 amino acids. Germline V gene lookup returns CDR1 SEHNR and CDR2 FQNEAQ (reference sequence). The CDR3 spells CASSLTPGLDLVYEQYF. The CDR3 bases are TGTGCCAGCAGCTTAACTCCGGGACTAGACCTCGTCTACGAGCAGTACTTC.

This chain links TRBV5-3 with TRBJ2-6; D not resolved. TRBV5-3 is noted as an ORF with a role that remains uncertain. This CDR3 is 15 amino acids long. V dropped 7 bases and J dropped 4 bases, with 15 bases sitting between them. The CDR3 DNA reads TGTGCCAGAGAAGGTGGGCCCCTCGGGGCCAACGTCCTGACTTTC. This codes for CAREGGPLGANVLTF.

The chain is built from TRBV28 and TRBJ1-2; 8 bases are a match to TRBD1. Germline V CDR1 and CDR2: MDHEN, SYDVKM. The V gene end was trimmed by 2 bases and the J gene end by 7 bases; junction bases not matched to a gene: 6. CDR3 length: 14 amino acids. Here the CDR3 reads CASSLADRALGYTF. CDR3 nucleotides: TGTGCCAGCAGTTTAGCGGACAGGGCTCTTGGCTACACCTTC.

The V and J genes are TRBV2 and TRBJ2-7, with D perhaps TRBD1 (5 bases). The CDR3 runs 13 residues. Germline-derived CDR1 and CDR2 are SNHLY and FYNNEI. V was pared by 7 bases and J by 2 bases, with 12 bases between. Written as DNA, the CDR3 is TGTGCCAGCATTGGCCAGGGCGCCTACGAGCAGTACTTC. This gives the protein CASIGQGAYEQYF.

Remarks on this clone: This sample includes further DNA sequences coding for the same CDR3. The chain joins TRBV30 to TRBJ1-5; 7 nucleotides line up with TRBD1. Germline lookup yields CDR1 GTSNPN and CDR2 SVGIG (reference sequence). The CDR3 is made up of 13 amino acids. V dropped 1 base and J dropped 4; count of bases not matched to a gene: 1. The CDR3 DNA follows: TGTGCCTGGAGTGAGACAGGGAATCAGCCCCAGCATTTT. Translating gives CAWSETGNQPQHF.

The rearrangement uses TRBV28 and TRBJ1-2, with D tentatively TRBD1 (6 bases). V was shortened by 5 bases and J by 4 bases, with 17 bases between the two germline ends. The CDR3 has 15 amino acids. Germline V gene data show CDR1 as MDHEN and CDR2 as SYDVKM. The chain's CDR3 is CASSPRLGQSYGYTF. CDR3 in DNA: TGTGCCAGCAGTCCTAGACTAGGACAGAGCTATGGCTACACCTTC.

The chain carries TRBV5-1 and TRBJ1-5, with 9 nucleotides matching TRBD1. The CDR3 has 15 amino acids. V lost 4 bases and J lost 3; bases outside the gene matches: 5. Per germline, CDR1 SGHRS and CDR2 YFSETQ. The CDR3 sequence is CASSPGQGNNQPQHF. DNA for the CDR3: TGCGCCAGCAGCCCGGGACAGGGTAACAATCAGCCCCAGCATTTT.

This chain joins TRBV4-1 and TRBJ2-7; 12 positions match TRBD2. With V trimmed by 5 bases and J by 4 bases, 9 bases remained unmatched. Germline lookup yields CDR1 MGHRA and CDR2 YSYEKL. The CDR3 is made up of 16 amino acids. CDR3 residues: CASSNGLAGPFYEQYF. The CDR3 DNA is TGCGCCAGCAGCAATGGACTAGCGGGACCCTTTTACGAGCAGTACTTC.

In DNA form, the CDR3 reads TGTGCCAGCAGTTCGGACGGCACCTACAATGAGCAGTTCTTC. This translates into CASSSDGTYNEQFF. The chain recombines TRBV27 with TRBJ2-1; D gene ambiguous. V dropped 4 bases and J dropped 2 bases, with 9 bases sitting between them. Germline V gene lookup returns CDR1 MNHEY and CDR2 SMNVEV (reference sequence). This CDR3 has 14 residues.

This chain links TRBV7-9 with TRBJ2-6, with D possibly being TRBD2 (5 bases). The CDR3 length is 18 residues. CDR1 is SEHNR and CDR2 is FQNEAQ in the germline V gene (reference sequence). Trimming took off 3 bases at V and 2 bases at J, with 17 bases between the two ends. DNA for the CDR3: TGTGCCAGCAGCTTTGAGGGTCAGCTTGTGGCTGGGGCCAACGTCCTGACTTTC. It translates to CASSFEGQLVAGANVLTF.

The V and J genes are TRBV15 and TRBJ2-2; the D call may be TRBD1 or TRBD2 (5 bases each). CDR1 is LNHNV, CDR2 YYDKDF, per germline (reference sequence). V gave up 0 bases and J gave up 1 base, with 9 bases separating them. CDR3 length equals 16 residues. As DNA, the CDR3 is TGTGCCACCAGCAGAGAGGGACGAGAGAACACCGGGGAGCTGTTTTTT. Residues: CATSREGRENTGELFF.